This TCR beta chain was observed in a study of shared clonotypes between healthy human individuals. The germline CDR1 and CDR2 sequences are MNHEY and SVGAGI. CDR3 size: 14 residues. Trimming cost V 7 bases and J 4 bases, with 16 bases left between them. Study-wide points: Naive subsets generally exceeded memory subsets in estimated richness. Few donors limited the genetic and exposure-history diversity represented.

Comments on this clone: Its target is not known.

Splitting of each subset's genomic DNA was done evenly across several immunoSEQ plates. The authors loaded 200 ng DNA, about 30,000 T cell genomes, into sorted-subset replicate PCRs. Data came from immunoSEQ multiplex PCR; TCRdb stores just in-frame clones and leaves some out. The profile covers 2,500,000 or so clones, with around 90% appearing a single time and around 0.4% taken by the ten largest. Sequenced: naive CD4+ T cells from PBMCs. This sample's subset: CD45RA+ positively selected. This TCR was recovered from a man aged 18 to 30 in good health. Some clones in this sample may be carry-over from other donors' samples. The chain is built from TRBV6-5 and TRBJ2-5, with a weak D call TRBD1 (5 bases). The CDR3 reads CASTSRVLGETQYF. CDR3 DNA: TGTGCCAGCACTTCCAGGGTTTTGGGAGAGACCCAGTACTTC.